This record concerns one T cell receptor beta chain sequence. Different DNA sequences within this sample yield the same CDR3. TCRdb keeps only in-frame clones here, not all; method: immunoSEQ multiplex PCR. This repertoire shows under 150,000 clones, 88% found once; its top ten account for about 8%. These data belong to a study of blood T cell repertoires in COVID-19. As for the study in general: The cDNA or gDNA used as material had been derived from T cells, B-cell-depleted T cells, or PBMCs.

V gave up 0 bases and J gave up 0 bases, with 10 bases separating them. This CDR3 is built from 16 residues. Germline CDR1 and CDR2: MGHRA and YSYEKL. This receptor was identified in a man between 45 and 60 years old with acute or convalescent COVID-19. Sequences were obtained from peripheral blood. The chain links TRBV4-1 to TRBJ2-3; D perhaps matches TRBD1 (5 bases). DNA for the CDR3: TGCGCCAGCAGCCAAGAGGGTGGGGCTAGCACAGATACGCAGTATTTT. The encoded protein is CASSQEGGASTDTQYF.